Listed below are T cell receptor beta chains from one sample, sequenced in a study of T cells in tuberculosis. This table comes from immunoSEQ multiplex PCR, and its TCRdb copy is limited to in-frame clones, with some not included. The sample holds over 30,000 clones, about 97% seen once. Material for sequencing was PBMCs. The receptors come from a donor under 30 with latent tuberculosis or without tuberculosis infection. Each CDR3 is given with its conserved first and last residue. The D gene is left open where the match is weak. Size is stated for part of the rows, as once, few or many counts, or as a class when the clone is expanded.

>TRBV6-5|TRBD2|-|TRBJ2-7
CASSYSLAGSYEQYF
TGTGCCAGCAGTTACTCGCTAGCGGGATCGTACGAGCAGTACTTC
>TRBV7-8|TRBD2|-|TRBJ2-1
CASSPGLAGVNEQFF
TGTGCCAGCAGCCCTGGACTAGCGGGGGTGAATGAGCAGTTCTTC
>TRBV27|-|-|TRBJ2-7
CASGHRAHEQYF
TGTGCCAGCGGACACAGGGCCCACGAGCAGTACTTC
>TRBV5-4|-|-|TRBJ1-4
CASSRQSASEEKLFF
TGTGCCAGCAGCCGACAATCCGCCTCGGAAGAAAAACTGTTTTTT
>TRBV29-1|TRBD1|-|TRBJ1-1
CSVGKDRYVPEAFF
TGCAGCGTGGGGAAGGACAGGTATGTTCCTGAAGCTTTCTTT
>TRBV5-4|-|-|TRBJ2-7
CASSFGRGGVAYEQYF
TGTGCCAGCAGCTTCGGTCGTGGGGGCGTCGCCTACGAGCAGTACTTC
>TRBV13|-|-|TRBJ1-1
CASSPYFGRGTKVTEAFF
TGTGCCAGCAGCCCCTATTTTGGGAGGGGGACCAAGGTGACTGAAGCTTTCTTT
>TRBV7-6|-|few|TRBJ1-1
CASSLPGVTEAFF
TGTGCCAGCAGCTTACCAGGGGTCACTGAAGCTTTCTTT
>TRBV5-4|-|-|TRBJ1-1
CASSPGVRSEAFF
TGTGCCAGTAGCCCAGGTGTCCGGTCTGAAGCTTTCTTT
>TRBV4-1|-|-|TRBJ1-5
CASSQDLTGNSNQPQHF
TGCGCCAGCAGCCAAGACTTAACAGGGAATAGCAATCAGCCCCAGCATTTT
>TRBV27|TRBD1|-|TRBJ2-4
CASSTGGFRAKNIQYF
TGTGCCAGCAGCACAGGGGGCTTCAGGGCCAAAAACATTCAGTACTTC
>TRBV6-5|-|-|TRBJ2-3
CASSYSAVSSTDTQYF
TGTGCCAGCAGTTACTCGGCGGTGTCCAGCACAGATACGCAGTATTTT
>TRBV2|-|-|TRBJ2-1
CASTRYRDNEQFF
TGTGCCAGCACCCGATACAGGGACAATGAGCAGTTCTTC
>TRBV11-2|TRBD2|-|TRBJ2-5
CASSQLDKTGGKETQYF
TGTGCCAGCAGCCAACTCGACAAAACGGGGGGGAAAGAGACCCAGTACTTC
>TRBV5-8|TRBD1|-|TRBJ2-1
CASSLLMTGRSYNEQFF
TGTGCCAGCAGCTTACTAATGACAGGGCGATCCTACAATGAGCAGTTCTTC
>TRBV11-2|TRBD1|-|TRBJ2-7
CASSRYRGLDEQYF
TGTGCCAGCAGCAGATACAGGGGGCTTGACGAGCAGTACTTC
>TRBV2|-|-|TRBJ2-4
CASVGSAIRLAKNIQYF
TGTGCCAGCGTTGGTTCGGCTATACGACTAGCCAAAAACATTCAGTACTTC
>TRBV28|-|-|TRBJ2-7
CASSPQGYEQYF
TGTGCCAGCAGTCCACAGGGTTACGAGCAGTACTTC
>TRBV19|TRBD1|-|TRBJ1-1
CASSRDRGGTEAFF
TGTGCCAGTAGTAGGGACAGGGGAGGCACTGAAGCTTTCTTT
>TRBV29-1|TRBD2|-|TRBJ2-3
CSHFGLAGVVGSTDTQYF
TGCAGCCACTTCGGACTAGCGGGTGTTGTCGGGAGCACAGATACGCAGTATTTT
>TRBV6-1|TRBD2|-|TRBJ2-1
CATREPGGDEQFF
TGTGCCACCAGAGAGCCGGGGGGGGATGAGCAGTTCTTC
>TRBV5-4|TRBD2|-|TRBJ2-5
CASSFGLAGLGTQYF
TGTGCCAGTAGCTTTGGCCTAGCGGGGCTGGGGACCCAGTACTTC
>TRBV5-4|TRBD1|-|TRBJ2-7
CASSSHSGGGYEQYF
TGTGCCAGCAGCTCGCATTCAGGGGGCGGGTACGAGCAGTACTTC
>TRBV4-1|-|-|TRBJ1-1
CASSQVSTGFTEAFF
TGCGCCAGCAGCCAAGTTTCGACAGGATTCACCGAAGCTTTCTTT
>TRBV5-1|-|-|TRBJ1-1
CASRSSSDKNTEAFF
TGCGCCAGCAGAAGCAGTTCGGACAAAAACACTGAAGCTTTCTTT
>TRBV6-1|-|few|TRBJ1-3
CASSEEDSSGNTIYF
TGTGCCAGCAGTGAAGAGGACAGCTCTGGAAACACCATATATTTT
>TRBV20-1|-|-|TRBJ1-2
CSVLQGYGYTF
TGCAGTGTTTTGCAGGGCTATGGCTACACCTTC
>TRBV18|-|-|TRBJ1-1
CASSPRTELNTEAFF
TGTGCCAGCTCACCCCGCACGGAGCTGAACACTGAAGCTTTCTTT
>TRBV11-3|TRBD2|-|TRBJ2-3
CASSLGGTGTSGTDTQYF
TGTGCCAGCAGCTTAGGGGGAACCGGGACTAGCGGCACAGATACGCAGTATTTT
>TRBV29-1|TRBD2|-|TRBJ2-1
CSAYSGSSYNEQFF
TGCAGCGCTTATAGCGGGAGCTCCTACAATGAGCAGTTCTTC